This TCR beta chain emerged from a study of cytomegalovirus exposure and HLA in healthy donors. Points from the study as a whole: Sequences of the TCR beta chain were said to predict the HLA-A and HLA-B alleles of most subjects accurately. Differences between HLA loci emerged in a later analysis of TCR association rates, with DRB1 most and HLA-C fewest. The CMV antigen specificity of a few CMV-associated chains was confirmed through in vitro analysis.

Looked up from germline, CDR1 is MNHEY and CDR2 is SVGAGI. The CDR3 covers 15 residues. The PCR ran on 60 Vbeta and 13 Jbeta primers. Only in-frame clones appear in the TCRdb table, and some are missing; sequencing was by immunoSEQ multiplex PCR. In total, the table holds roughly 200,000 clones. Regarding this clone: Its antigen is as yet unknown. Relative to the germline gene, one junction end is altered; a read error may explain this.

The sample comprised PBMCs. The sequence was collected from a girl aged 2-15 years in good health and CMV-seropositive. The V call is TRBV6-5, the J call TRBJ2-7; D is uncertain. CDR3 nucleotides: TGTGCCAGCAGTTCCGACTCGCAGCCTTCCTACGAGCGGTACTTC. Protein product: CASSSDSQPSYERYF.